This T cell receptor (beta chain) comes out of a study of blood T cells in healthy people across ages. Study results and limitations: PBMCs went unsorted, and a conclusive naive versus antigen-experienced comparison was therefore prevented.

The authors ran a second PCR of about 6 to 12 cycles using a sample-barcoded 5' primer and a J-beta primer mix. MiXCR, applied by TCRdb to the 5' RACE reads, yields one record per CDR3 protein. This table holds 700,000 to 950,000 distinct CDR3 sequences, around 46% found once. Total RNA was extracted at no less than 6 micrograms per sample. Regarding this clonotype: The target antigen is unknown. With a much larger clone just one base away, this may be a read error.

Germline V lookup: CDR1 ENHRY, CDR2 SYGVKD. CDR3 size: 16 residues. The sequenced material came from blood. The clonotype originates from a woman in her fifties or sixties in good health. The chain carries TRBV10-3 and TRBJ2-1; 9 bases agree with TRBD2. Near its end, the DNA agrees better with TRBJ2-7, so the J call may be wrong. CDR3 protein: CAITPAGGRAPNEQYF. CDR3 DNA: TGTGCCATCACTCCGGCTGGCGGGAGGGCCCCGAATGAGCAGTACTTC.